These 24 T cell receptor beta chains were all obtained from the same sample, sequenced in a study of PD-L1 blockade in urothelial cancer. The table came from immunoSEQ multiplex PCR; TCRdb's copy has only in-frame clones and leaves some out. The sample lists roughly 62,000 clones; more than 65% were seen once. Sample: PBMCs, taken around atezolizumab (anti-PD-L1) treatment. The receptors stem from a man between 65 and 79 years old with urothelial cancer.

The V gene is TRBV9, the J gene TRBJ2-5, with 9 bases lining up with TRBD2. With V trimmed by 3 bases and J by 5 bases, 5 bases remained unmatched. Per the germline V gene, CDR1 is SGDLS and CDR2 is YYNGEE. The CDR3 spans 14 residues. The CDR3 sequence is CASSARLAAETQYF. The CDR3 DNA is TGTGCCAGCAGCGCCAGACTAGCGGCGGAGACCCAGTACTTC.

This clone was seen once. J is TRBJ2-1 and V is TRBV5-6; 10 bases match TRBD1. This CDR3 has 16 amino acids. Germline V gene sequence: CDR1 SGHDT, CDR2 YYEEEE. V lost 0 bases to trimming and J lost 2 bases; unmatched junction nucleotides: 2. The CDR3 DNA follows: TGTGCCAGCAGCTTGGGGGGGACAGGGGCCTACAATGAGCAGTTCTTC. It codes for CASSLGGTGAYNEQFF. Full variable domain (remainder filled in from reference TRBV5-6 and TRBJ2-1): DAGVTQSPTHLIKTRGQQVTLRCSPKSGHDTVSWYQQALGQGPQFIFQYYEEEERQRGNFPDRFSGHQFPNYSSELNVNALLLGDSALYLCASSLGGTGAYNEQFFGPGTRLTVL.

The genes are TRBV6-1 and TRBJ2-5, with TRBD2 matching over 10 bases. V lost 10 bases to trimming and J lost 2 bases; unmatched junction nucleotides: 7. Germline CDR1 reads MNHNS; CDR2 reads SASEGT. This CDR3 contains 14 residues. This CDR3 is CATGLAAVQETQYF. As DNA, the CDR3 is TGTGCCACTGGACTAGCGGCAGTTCAAGAGACCCAGTACTTC.

This chain links TRBV27 with TRBJ2-7; 13 bases are shared with TRBD2. The CDR3 contains 18 residues. In germline, CDR1 is MNHEY, CDR2 SMNVEV (reference sequence). The trim removed 3 bases at V and 2 bases at J, leaving 10 bases unmatched. The CDR3, as DNA: TGTGCCAGCAGTTTTGGTGAGCCCGGACTAGCGGGAGCCTACGAGCAGTACTTC. It yields the protein CASSFGEPGLAGAYEQYF.

This sequence joins TRBV28 and TRBJ1-2; 9 nucleotides align to TRBD1. Germline assignment: CDR1 MDHEN and CDR2 SYDVKM. This CDR3 has 14 amino acids. V dropped 6 bases and J dropped 4; count of bases not matched to a gene: 6. As DNA, the CDR3 is TGTGCCAGCAGGGCGACAGGGGGTCCCTATGGCTACACCTTC. It specifies CASRATGGPYGYTF.

The V and J genes are TRBV5-1 and TRBJ2-1; a weak D match, TRBD2 (6 bases). The V end was cut by 1 base, the J end by 0 bases, with 17 bases between. Germline V gene data show CDR1 as SGHRS and CDR2 as YFSETQ. The CDR3 covers 18 residues. CDR3 bases: TGCGCCAGCAGCTTGAATCCGGGCGGCGGGGTCTCCTACAATGAGCAGTTCTTC. It translates to CASSLNPGGGVSYNEQFF.

The chain carries TRBV20-1 and TRBJ2-7; 8 bases agree with TRBD1. The CDR3 is made up of 11 amino acids. CDR1 is DFQATT, CDR2 SNEGSKA, per germline (reference sequence). The J segment lost 1 base and the V segment lost 7 bases, leaving 0 bases of the junction unmatched. CDR3 sequence (DNA): TGCAGTGGACAGGGGTCCTACGAGCAGTACTTC. Translated: CSGQGSYEQYF.

The chain joins TRBV27 to TRBJ2-3; tentative D call: TRBD1 (6 bases). CDR1 MNHEY and CDR2 SMNVEV come from the germline V gene (reference sequence). The CDR3 contains 13 residues. V dropped 6 bases and J dropped 3 bases, with 10 bases sitting between them. The DNA for the CDR3 is TGTGCCAGCAGACAGGGTTTGACAGATACGCAGTATTTT. It is translated as CASRQGLTDTQYF.

This chain connects TRBV11-2 to TRBJ2-4, with D possibly matching TRBD2 (6 bases). Trimming pared 4 bases from V and 1 base from J, leaving 14 bases between. The CDR3 length is 16 residues. The germline V gene has CDR1 SGHAT and CDR2 FQNNGV. The DNA for the CDR3 is TGTGCCAGCAGCTCCCTCGGGGGTGGGGCCAAAAACATTCAGTACTTC. This gives the protein CASSSLGGGAKNIQYF.

The chain recombines TRBV7-2 with TRBJ2-1; 10 bases fit TRBD1. V shed 4 bases and J 5 bases; nucleotides not matched to a gene: 8. The CDR3 spans 16 residues. Per the germline V gene, CDR1 is SGHTA and CDR2 is FQGNSA. CDR3 sequence reads: CASSSEVGTGDNEQFF. CDR3 DNA sequence: TGTGCCAGCAGCTCTGAGGTCGGGACAGGGGACAATGAGCAGTTCTTC. Drawing the rest from reference TRBV7-2 and TRBJ2-1, the complete variable domain is GAGVSQSPSNKVTEKGKDVELRCDPISGHTALYWYRQSLGQGLEFLIYFQGNSAPDKSGLPSDRFSAERTGGSVSTLTIQRTQQEDSAVYLCASSSEVGTGDNEQFFGPGTRLTVL.

The chain carries TRBV30 and TRBJ1-2; TRBD1 aligns across 10 bases. J lost 8 bases, V lost 5 bases, and 11 bases had no gene match. The V gene's germline CDR1 is GTSNPN and CDR2 SVGIG (reference sequence). The CDR3 extends over 14 amino acids. The CDR3 bases are TGTGCCTGGGAAACGGGACAGGGGATGGGGGGCTACACCTTC. Translation: CAWETGQGMGGYTF.

The V call is TRBV7-6, the J call TRBJ1-3; TRBD1 aligns across 7 bases. Germline V gene lookup returns CDR1 SGHVS and CDR2 FNYEAQ. With V trimmed by 5 bases and J by 1 base, 8 bases remained unmatched. The CDR3 has 16 residues. For the CDR3, the DNA is TGTGCCAGCAGCCCCACAGGGGATTTTTCTGGAAACACCATATATTTT. Its protein is CASSPTGDFSGNTIYF.

The rearrangement links TRBV5-4 to TRBJ2-3, with 7 bases fitting TRBD2. Losses at the gene ends were 4 bases for V and 3 bases for J; bases not matched to a gene: 5. CDR1 is SGHNT, CDR2 YYREEE, per germline (reference sequence). There are 14 residues in the CDR3. CDR3 DNA: TGTGCCAGCAGCACTCCCGGGGGGACAGATACGCAGTATTTT. This encodes CASSTPGGTDTQYF.

This chain joins TRBV10-3 and TRBJ2-7; D is perhaps TRBD2 (6 bases). CDR1 is ENHRY, CDR2 SYGVKD, per germline. The CDR3 totals 14 residues. Trimming stripped 0 bases from V and 2 bases from J, with 8 bases between. The CDR3 nucleotides are TGTGCCATCAGTGAGTCTAGCGGCACCTACGAGCAGTACTTC. This gives the protein CAISESSGTYEQYF.

The chain couples TRBV18 to TRBJ2-7, with D possibly matching TRBD1 (5 bases). Trimming pared 2 bases from V and 10 bases from J, leaving 15 bases between. The CDR3 is 13 residues long. The germline gives CDR1 KGHSH, CDR2 LQKENI. The CDR3 DNA reads TGTGCCAGCTCACCAGACCTGGGGCAGGATCAGTACTTC. It is translated as CASSPDLGQDQYF.

V usage is TRBV6-1 and J usage is TRBJ1-2, with 7 bases that match TRBD1. Looked up from germline, CDR1 is MNHNS and CDR2 is SASEGT. The CDR3 consists of 13 residues. The V and J ends lost 8 bases and 1 base, in that order; junction bases with no gene match: 4. DNA of the CDR3: TGTGCCAGCGGGACAGCCAATAACTATGGCTACACCTTC. It is translated as CASGTANNYGYTF.

The rearrangement joins TRBV9 to TRBJ2-1; D gene unclear. V lost 3 bases and J 7 bases, leaving 8 bases between the germline ends. The germline V gene has CDR1 SGDLS and CDR2 YYNGEE. CDR3 size: 12 residues. In DNA, the CDR3 is TGTGCCAGCAGCGGGAGTTCGAATGAGCAGTTCTTC. Protein: CASSGSSNEQFF.

V and J are TRBV23-1 and TRBJ2-1, with 10 bases fitting TRBD1. TRBV23-1 falls under the ORF class, with uncertain function. J lost 0 bases, V lost 1 base, and 12 bases had no gene match. This CDR3 contains 20 residues. The CDR3 nucleotides read TGCGCCAGCAGTCAATGGGTGGGGACAGGGGTTAACCTCTCCTACAATGAGCAGTTCTTC. Translated: CASSQWVGTGVNLSYNEQFF.

The chain is built from TRBV18 and TRBJ2-7, with 12 bases matching TRBD2. V trimming: 3 bases; J trimming: 1 base; junction bases outside the gene matches: 4. Germline V gives CDR1 KGHSH, CDR2 LQKENI. The CDR3 extends over 16 amino acids. DNA for the CDR3: TGTGCCAGCTCACCCCGGACTAGCGGGAATTCCTACGAGCAGTACTTC. This codes for CASSPRTSGNSYEQYF.

V usage is TRBV30 and J usage is TRBJ2-3; the match to TRBD2 covers 11 bases. Germline-derived CDR1 and CDR2 are GTSNPN and SVGIG (reference sequence). CDR3 length: 18 residues. The V segment lost 2 bases and the J segment 0 bases; nucleotides outside the gene matches: 10. CDR3: CAWSPPPRTSGSTDTQYF. As DNA, the CDR3 is TGTGCCTGGAGTCCTCCCCCACGGACTAGCGGGAGCACAGATACGCAGTATTTT.

This sequence joins TRBV10-3 and TRBJ2-5; 9 nucleotides align to TRBD1. This CDR3 region has 15 residues. Germline V gene lookup returns CDR1 ENHRY and CDR2 SYGVKD. V lost 5 bases to trimming and J lost 2 bases; unmatched junction nucleotides: 6. Here the CDR3 DNA reads TGTGCCATCAGTCCGGACAGGGGTGAACAAGAGACCCAGTACTTC. It yields the protein CAISPDRGEQETQYF.

The rearrangement joins TRBV13 to TRBJ2-1; unclear D gene. There are 11 residues in the CDR3. CDR1 is PRHDT, CDR2 FYEKMQ, per germline (reference sequence). Trimming shortened V by 3 bases and J by 8 bases, and 5 bases separated the two germline ends. The CDR3 DNA follows: TGTGCCAGCAGCTTTCGGTATGAGCAGTTCTTC. It specifies CASSFRYEQFF.

The chain combines TRBV29-1 with TRBJ2-1, with 9 bases identical to TRBD1. V trimming: 6 bases; J trimming: 4 bases; junction bases outside the gene matches: 10. The CDR3 is made up of 15 amino acids. Germline loops: CDR1 SQVTM, CDR2 ANQGSEA. This CDR3 reads CSVAATGGSYNEQFF. In DNA, the CDR3 is TGCAGCGTGGCGGCCACAGGGGGCTCGTACAATGAGCAGTTCTTC.

The chain couples TRBV6-1 to TRBJ2-7, with TRBD2 identical over 7 bases. The V and J ends lost 4 bases and 0 bases, in that order; junction bases with no gene match: 12. Germline-derived CDR1 and CDR2 are MNHNS and SASEGT. This CDR3 is built from 17 residues. The DNA of the CDR3 is TGTGCCAGCAGTGGCGGGTTTGGGGGGAGGGCCTCCTACGAGCAGTACTTC. It encodes CASSGGFGGRASYEQYF.